Listed here are 24 T cell receptor beta chains from one sample, sequenced in a study of CD8 T cells in cerebrospinal fluid in Alzheimer's disease (dated by TCRdb to about 2020). The protocol used for the library was 10x single-cell sequencing. The instrument was a NextSeq 550. Based on TCRdb reprocessing of the reads, there is one entry per CDR3 protein sequence, and DNA is missing. The table for this sample records about 1,000 distinct CDR3 sequences. About 7.8% of the sample is taken by the ten largest. The sequencing input was cerebrospinal fluid. These TCRs come from a human donor in good health.

According to its frequency, this clonotype is medium-sized (0.01 to 0.1%). V gene TRBV27 combines with J gene TRBJ2-7. The CDR3 loop spans 12 amino acids. CDR1 and CDR2 (germline): MNHEY, SMNVEV (reference sequence). CDR3 sequence: CASFSASYEQYF.

Judged by frequency, this clonotype is large. The rearrangement uses TRBV7-2 and TRBJ2-7. This CDR3 contains 14 residues. Germline lookup yields CDR1 SGHTA and CDR2 FQGNSA. CDR3 in amino acids: CASSLGGRPYEQYF.

This clonotype is labeled medium-sized based on frequency. The CDR3 here is CASSDVKGSPLHF. The chain recombines TRBV6-1 with TRBJ1-6. Germline V CDR1 and CDR2: MNHNS, SASEGT. The CDR3 sequence is 13 residues long.

V usage is TRBV10-3 and J usage is TRBJ1-6; the D call from TCRdb, TRBD1, cannot be confirmed without DNA. The CDR3 loop spans 14 amino acids. Looked up from germline, CDR1 is ENHRY and CDR2 is SYGVKD. The CDR3 is CATTGGVGNSPLHF.

The genes are TRBV12-3 or TRBV12-4 and TRBJ2-7; TCRdb's D call of TRBD1 is untestable without DNA. This CDR3 comprises 13 residues. The CDR3 sequence: CASSLQQGYEQYF.

This clonotype is labeled medium-sized (0.01 to 0.1%) based on frequency. The chain's CDR3 is CASRSGVGETQYF. V is TRBV12-3 or TRBV12-4 and J is TRBJ2-5; TCRdb designates TRBD1, a call that cannot be tested without DNA. The CDR3 spans 13 residues.

This clonotype is labeled medium-sized (0.01 to 0.1%) based on frequency. The chain's CDR3 is CASSPIRWTSNQPQHF. The rearrangement links TRBV7-8 to TRBJ1-5; absent DNA, TCRdb's TRBD1 call cannot be checked. The CDR3 is 16 amino acids. Germline CDR1 reads SGHVS; CDR2 reads FQNEAQ.

This clonotype registers medium-sized (0.01 to 0.1%) by frequency. This chain joins TRBV5-4 and TRBJ1-1; TCRdb selects TRBD1, and the lack of DNA leaves this call unchecked. The CDR3 consists of 14 residues. Looked up from germline, CDR1 is SGHNT and CDR2 is YYREEE (reference sequence). The CDR3: CASSLKGANTEAFF.

By frequency, this clonotype registers large. J is TRBJ2-5 and V is TRBV4-3. Germline V CDR1 and CDR2: LGHNA, YSLEER. The CDR3 is 15 amino acids. The CDR3 loop reads CASRRNVRDQETQYF.

Judged by frequency, this clonotype is medium-sized. The V and J genes are TRBV20-1 and TRBJ1-6; no DNA is available, so the TRBD1 call from TCRdb remains unchecked. Looked up from germline, CDR1 is DFQATT and CDR2 is SNEGSKA (reference sequence). The CDR3 has 14 residues. CDR3: CSNLTTGKYSPLHF.

Judged by frequency, this clonotype is medium-sized (0.01 to 0.1%). The gene calls are TRBV14 and TRBJ1-1. This CDR3 comprises 15 residues. The germline V gene has CDR1 SGHDN and CDR2 FVKESK. The CDR3 loop is CASSPLGHLLTEAFF.

This clonotype is identified as large from frequency. The chain combines TRBV7-2 with TRBJ2-3; with no DNA, the TCRdb D assignment of TRBD1 cannot be verified. The CDR3 totals 15 residues. Looked up from germline, CDR1 is SGHTA and CDR2 is FQGNSA. The chain's CDR3 is CASSLVWGGTDTQYF.

This clonotype is called large (0.1 to 1%) based on its frequency. The V gene is TRBV7-2, the J gene TRBJ1-2. The CDR3 has 15 amino acids. Looked up from germline, CDR1 is SGHTA and CDR2 is FQGNSA. CDR3 in amino acids: CASSYGIRTALGYTF.

In terms of frequency, this clonotype is medium-sized (0.01 to 0.1%). This chain uses TRBV20-1 with TRBJ2-5; TCRdb names TRBD2, which stays unverified in the absence of DNA. Germline values: CDR1 DFQATT, CDR2 SNEGSKA (reference sequence). CDR3 size: 15 residues. The CDR3 reads CSARDKTRGGVTQYF.

Considering frequency, this clonotype is medium-sized (0.01 to 0.1%). The J gene is TRBJ1-1, the V gene TRBV27; TCRdb gives TRBD1 as the D gene, but with no DNA this cannot be confirmed. This CDR3 spans 14 amino acids. Germline V gives CDR1 MNHEY, CDR2 SMNVEV (reference sequence). This chain's CDR3 is CASSPHRGNTEAFF.

This clonotype registers large by frequency. This chain links TRBV21-1 with TRBJ2-4. TRBV21-1 is a known pseudogene. This CDR3 is built from 16 residues. CDR3 loop: CASSRTTATVKNIQYF.

This rearrangement joins TRBV19 to TRBJ1-6; there is no DNA to check the TCRdb D call of TRBD1. Germline CDR1 is LNHDA and CDR2 is SQIVND (reference sequence). The CDR3 consists of 15 residues. The CDR3 here is CASSIKGQGDSPLHF.

Measured by frequency, this clonotype is medium-sized (0.01 to 0.1%). The chain has TRBV12-2 and TRBJ2-3; lacking DNA, the TRBD2 call made by TCRdb goes unchecked. TRBV12-2 is a pseudogene. CDR3 size: 18 residues. The CDR3: CASRFKSGGSHETDTQYF.

The gene calls are TRBV13 and TRBJ2-1; TCRdb selects TRBD2, and the lack of DNA leaves this call unchecked. CDR1 and CDR2 from the germline V gene are PRHDT and FYEKMQ (reference sequence). This CDR3 contains 17 residues. CDR3 region: CASSLIPTSGGGNEQFF. The whole variable domain, remainder taken from reference TRBV13 and TRBJ2-1, is AAGVIQSPRHLIKEKRETATLKCYPIPRHDTVYWYQQGPGQDPQFLISFYEKMQSDKGSIPDRFSAQQFSDYHSELNMSSLELGDSALYFCASSLIPTSGGGNEQFFGPGTRLTVL.

By frequency, this clonotype is medium-sized. The chain carries TRBV27 and TRBJ1-1; as DNA is missing, the TRBD1 call by TCRdb cannot be tested. The germline CDR1 and CDR2 sequences are MNHEY and SMNVEV (reference sequence). This CDR3 region has 13 residues. CDR3: CASSFTGNTEAFF.

This clonotype is called large based on its frequency. The chain carries TRBV5-1 and TRBJ1-1; TCRdb picks TRBD1, but there is no DNA to check that call. This CDR3 is built from 17 residues. The germline V gene encodes CDR1 SGHRS and CDR2 YFSETQ. CDR3 in amino acids: CASSLGEQGGLNTEAFF.

This clonotype is large by frequency. The chain has TRBV10-2 and TRBJ1-4. The CDR3 sequence is 12 residues long. Germline V gene lookup returns CDR1 WSHSY and CDR2 SAAADI. This CDR3 reads CASSTTNEKLFF.

This clonotype registers large by frequency. The chain links TRBV10-3 to TRBJ1-2; TCRdb's D gene call, TRBD1, goes unchecked for lack of DNA. The germline V gene has CDR1 ENHRY and CDR2 SYGVKD. The CDR3 totals 18 residues. The CDR3 is CAINEARDRGRNDYGYTF.

The V gene is TRBV7-2, the J gene TRBJ1-1; without DNA, the TCRdb call of TRBD1 cannot be checked. CDR1 SGHTA and CDR2 FQGNSA come from the germline V gene. The CDR3 contains 13 residues. The CDR3 is CASSLSGGTEAFF.